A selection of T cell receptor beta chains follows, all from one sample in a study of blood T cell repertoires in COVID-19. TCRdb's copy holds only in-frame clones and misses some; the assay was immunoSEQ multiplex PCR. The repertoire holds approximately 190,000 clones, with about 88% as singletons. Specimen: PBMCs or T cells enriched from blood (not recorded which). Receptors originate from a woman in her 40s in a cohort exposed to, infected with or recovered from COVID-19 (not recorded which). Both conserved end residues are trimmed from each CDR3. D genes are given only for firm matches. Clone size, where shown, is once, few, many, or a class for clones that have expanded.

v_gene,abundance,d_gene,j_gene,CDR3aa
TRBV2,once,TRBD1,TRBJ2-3,ATTRTGGLAGTDTQY
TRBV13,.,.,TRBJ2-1,ASSFRGEQF
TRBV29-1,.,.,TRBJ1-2,SAHYNYGYT
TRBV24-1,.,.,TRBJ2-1,ATSAAAYNEQF
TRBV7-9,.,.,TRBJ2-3,ASSQLAPEGSDTQY
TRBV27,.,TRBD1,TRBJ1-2,ASSLARGQYGYT
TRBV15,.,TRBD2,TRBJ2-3,ATSRGPGGGTDTQY
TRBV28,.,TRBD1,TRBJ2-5,ASSFLQGASETQY
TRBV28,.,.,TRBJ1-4,ASSLGETANEKLF
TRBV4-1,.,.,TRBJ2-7,ASSQDERQVRGLYEQY
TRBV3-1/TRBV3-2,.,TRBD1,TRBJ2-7,ASSPTGNEQY
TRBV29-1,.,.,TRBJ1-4,SVFVGTNEKLF
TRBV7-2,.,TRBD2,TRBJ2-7,ASSEDRASGMYEQY
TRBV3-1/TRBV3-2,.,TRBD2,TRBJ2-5,ASSRDLAGGGETQY
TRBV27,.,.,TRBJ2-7,ATGYLDSYSEQY
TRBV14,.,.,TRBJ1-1,ASSQRPGGAF
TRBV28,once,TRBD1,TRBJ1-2,ASSLWAGQGVSYGYT
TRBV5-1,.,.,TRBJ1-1,ASSLPGIEAF
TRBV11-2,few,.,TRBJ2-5,ASSSRETQY
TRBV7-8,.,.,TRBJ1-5,ASSLGSRGNQPQH
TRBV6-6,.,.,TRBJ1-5,ASSLTGFGNQPQH
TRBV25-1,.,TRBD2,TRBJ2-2,ASQMGLAGDPRGELF
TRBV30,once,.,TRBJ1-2,AWSRDTYFYGYT
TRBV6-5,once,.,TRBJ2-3,ASRVRSQGIDTQY
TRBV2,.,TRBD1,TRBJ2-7,ASSVATGLGEQY
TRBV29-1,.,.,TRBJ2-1,SVEENSGYDNEQF
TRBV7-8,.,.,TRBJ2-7,ASSFGPGPQTGEQY
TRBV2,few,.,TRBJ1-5,ASSDARIDQPQH
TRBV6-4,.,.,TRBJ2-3,ASSDKASAADTQY
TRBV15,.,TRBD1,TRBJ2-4,ATSRGTGEGVTKNIQY
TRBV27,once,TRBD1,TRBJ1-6,ASSFSGQLYNSPLH
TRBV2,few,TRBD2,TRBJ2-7,ASSGLADYEQY
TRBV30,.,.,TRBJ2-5,AWSTLAPETQY
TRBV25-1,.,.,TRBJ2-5,ASSDPLGDQETQY
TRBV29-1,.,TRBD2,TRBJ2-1,SVGRRLAGLNEQF
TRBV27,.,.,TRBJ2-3,ASSLQLSTDTQY
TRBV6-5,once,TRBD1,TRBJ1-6,ASRLTGGNSPLH
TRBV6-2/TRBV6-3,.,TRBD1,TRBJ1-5,ASSGTGGDYSNQPQH
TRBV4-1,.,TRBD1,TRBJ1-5,ASSLGQAMQPQH
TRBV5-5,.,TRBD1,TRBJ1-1,ASKYIRGLSEAF
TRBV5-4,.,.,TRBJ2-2,ASSLRGELF
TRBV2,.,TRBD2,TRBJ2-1,ASLAGEYNEQF
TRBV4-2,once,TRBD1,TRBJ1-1,ASSQNRGSEAF
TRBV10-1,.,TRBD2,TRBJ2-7,ASSESTLAGSEEQY
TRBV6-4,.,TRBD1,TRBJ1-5,ASSGDRAFYSNQPQH
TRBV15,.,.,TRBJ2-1,ATSSARGLNEQF
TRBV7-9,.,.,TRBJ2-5,ASKVRNKETQY
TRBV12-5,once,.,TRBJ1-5,ASGLVIARQAWQPQH
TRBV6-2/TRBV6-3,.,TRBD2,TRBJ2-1,ASSYSERGGNEQF
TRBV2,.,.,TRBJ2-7,ASNLWAESNEQY
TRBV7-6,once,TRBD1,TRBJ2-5,ASSLADRALETQY
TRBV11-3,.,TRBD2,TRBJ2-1,ASLARRERGNNEQF
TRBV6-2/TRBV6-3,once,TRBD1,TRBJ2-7,ASSTLPGQGTYEQY
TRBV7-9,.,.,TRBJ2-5,ASSPRTQRETQY
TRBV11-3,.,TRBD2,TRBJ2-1,ASSFQGGSYNEQF
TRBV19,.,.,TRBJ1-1,ASSWRGGDTEAF
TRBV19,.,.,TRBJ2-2,ASSMARHTGELF
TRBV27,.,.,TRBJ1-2,ASSPSGTMPYGYT
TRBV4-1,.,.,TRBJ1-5,ASSQGPGENQPQH